Presented here are 25 T cell receptor beta chains from one specimen sequenced in a study of response to subunit inactivated influenza vaccine. In TCRdb, the RT-PCR reads were re-called with MiXCR into one record per CDR3 protein. Here the sample spans some 570,000 distinct CDR3 sequences, about 10% being singletons. These data were also reused for a study on T cells expressing NK-cell markers. As that study records: Scientists made TCR beta cDNA using 5'RACE template switching with UMIs.

This sample comprised PBMCs from blood, obtained on the day of vaccination. The receptor set was obtained from a man aged 50 to 60 who received an inactivated influenza vaccine.

The table lists this clonotype with a few counts. The gene calls are TRBV18 and TRBJ1-1; D gene ambiguous. V was trimmed by 4 bases and J by 0 bases, leaving 6 bases between them. CDR3 size: 13 residues. The germline gives CDR1 KGHSH, CDR2 LQKENI. CDR3 in DNA: TGTGCCAGCTCACAGGCCATGAACACTGAAGCTTTCTTT. Amino acids: CASSQAMNTEAFF.

This clonotype was found many times. This chain connects TRBV12-3 or TRBV12-4 to TRBJ2-5; 7 bases line up with TRBD1. CDR3 length equals 16 residues. V shed 3 bases and J 3 bases; nucleotides not matched to a gene: 10. The CDR3 nucleotides read TGTGCCAGCAGTTTCTCCGGGACAGACTTAAAAGAGACCCAGTACTTC. It is translated as CASSFSGTDLKETQYF.

This clonotype was observed at least ten times. The V gene is TRBV5-1, the J gene TRBJ2-3; TRBD1 is a possible D gene (6 bases). Germline lookup yields CDR1 SGHRS and CDR2 YFSETQ. The CDR3 is 14 residues long. V was shortened by 4 bases and J by 0 bases, with 9 bases between the two germline ends. CDR3 region: CASSLGASTDTQYF. CDR3 DNA: TGCGCCAGCAGCCTGGGGGCGAGCACAGATACGCAGTATTTT.

This clonotype turned up a few times. This chain links TRBV30 with TRBJ1-6; 8 bases agree with TRBD1. Trimming cost V 4 bases and J 7 bases; bases outside gene matches: 3. The CDR3 is made up of 13 amino acids. Per germline, CDR1 GTSNPN and CDR2 SVGIG (reference sequence). The CDR3 reads CAWNRGINSPLHF. As DNA, the CDR3 is TGTGCCTGGAACAGGGGGATCAATTCACCCCTCCACTTT.

There are a few counts of this clonotype. The chain employs TRBV7-6 and TRBJ2-1; 8 bases are a match to TRBD2. Unmatched junction bases numbered 14, after V lost 4 bases and J lost 9 bases. Germline lookup yields CDR1 SGHVS and CDR2 FNYEAQ. CDR3 length equals 16 residues. The CDR3: CASSSENSGALGEQFF. CDR3 sequence (DNA): TGTGCCAGCAGCTCTGAGAATAGCGGGGCCCTAGGTGAGCAGTTCTTC.

The chain has TRBV29-1 and TRBJ2-7; TRBD1 is a possible D gene (6 bases). Germline CDR1 SQVTM, CDR2 ANQGSEA. V lost 7 bases and J lost 2, with 12 bases in between. The CDR3 totals 12 residues. The CDR3 sequence is CSGQDSTYEQYF. CDR3 nucleotides: TGCAGCGGTCAGGACAGTACCTACGAGCAGTACTTC.

This clonotype showed up many times. The chain joins TRBV24-1 to TRBJ2-3; D may be TRBD1 (6 bases). The CDR3 covers 15 residues. Deletions cut 5 bases from V and 0 bases from J, with 11 bases between. Germline-derived CDR1 and CDR2 are KGHDR and SFDVKD. The CDR3: CATSAPGQSTDTQYF. In nucleotides, the CDR3 is TGTGCCACCAGTGCACCAGGACAGAGCACAGATACGCAGTATTTT.

The sample holds a few counts of this clonotype. This rearrangement joins TRBV7-9 to TRBJ2-7; no definite D call. Trimming removed 1 base from V and 0 bases from J, with 7 bases in between. Germline-derived CDR1 and CDR2 are SEHNR and FQNEAQ (reference sequence). CDR3 length: 14 amino acids. CDR3 residues: CASSLDGVSYEQYF. In DNA form, the CDR3 reads TGTGCCAGCAGCTTAGACGGCGTCTCCTACGAGCAGTACTTC. Together with reference TRBV7-9 and TRBJ2-7, the CDR3 gives the full variable domain: DTGVSQNPRHKITKRGQNVTFRCDPISEHNRLYWYRQTLGQGPEFLTYFQNEAQLEKSRLLSDRFSAERPKGSFSTLEIQRTEQGDSAMYLCASSLDGVSYEQYFGPGTRLTVT.

Only a few counts were recorded for this clonotype. The rearrangement uses TRBV9 and TRBJ2-3, with 7 bases aligning to TRBD2. CDR3 size: 16 residues. The germline CDR1 and CDR2 sequences are SGDLS and YYNGEE. V trimming: 3 bases; J trimming: 2 bases; junction bases outside the gene matches: 9. CDR3 loop: CASSGGWAGVTDTQYF. The CDR3 DNA sequence: TGTGCCAGCAGCGGCGGCTGGGCGGGAGTCACAGATACGCAGTATTTT.

The chain has TRBV7-9 and TRBJ2-7, with 9 bases aligning to TRBD2. The CDR3 consists of 16 residues. Germline V gene lookup returns CDR1 SEHNR and CDR2 FQNEAQ (reference sequence). With V trimmed by 7 bases and J by 4 bases, 14 bases remained unmatched. CDR3 coding DNA: TGTGCCAGCACCGAACCGGATGGGACTAGCTTATACGAGCAGTACTTC. Translated, it gives CASTEPDGTSLYEQYF.

This clonotype showed up just a few times. V is TRBV11-2 and J is TRBJ1-3, with D possibly matching TRBD1 (6 bases). V was cut by 5 bases and J by 0 bases, with 14 bases left in between. This CDR3 region has 16 residues. The germline V gene has CDR1 SGHAT and CDR2 FQNNGV. This CDR3 is CASSRGGLLSGNTIYF. The CDR3 DNA reads TGTGCCAGCAGCCGCGGGGGGCTCCTCTCTGGAAACACCATATATTTT.

The V call is TRBV3-1, the J call TRBJ2-3, with D possibly matching TRBD1 (5 bases). The CDR3 consists of 15 residues. The germline V gene encodes CDR1 LGHDT and CDR2 YNNKEL (reference sequence). The V gene lost 4 bases and the J gene lost 6 bases, with 17 bases spanning the gap. In DNA, the CDR3 is TGTGCCAGCAGCCGACAGCCGGGCCTGGGGGATACGCAGTATTTT. Translated: CASSRQPGLGDTQYF.

This clonotype has a handful of counts. The CDR3 protein is CSARGHRELERTDTQYF. CDR3 coding DNA: TGCAGTGCTAGAGGGCACCGGGAACTAGAGAGGACAGATACGCAGTATTTT. This sequence joins TRBV20-1 and TRBJ2-3, with D possibly matching TRBD2 (5 bases). V lost 1 base to trimming and J lost 3 bases, with 20 bases between them. CDR3 length: 17 amino acids. CDR1 and CDR2 from the germline V gene are DFQATT and SNEGSKA (reference sequence).

This clonotype was detected a few times. The chain has TRBV4-3 and TRBJ2-2, with D perhaps matching TRBD2 (5 bases). V lost 2 bases and J lost 0, with 7 bases in between. CDR1 LGHNA and CDR2 YSLEER come from the germline V gene. The CDR3 has 15 amino acids. The CDR3 protein is CASSQFSANTGELFF. CDR3 coding DNA: TGCGCCAGCAGCCAATTTAGCGCGAACACCGGGGAGCTGTTTTTT.

This clonotype has a handful of counts. V is TRBV12-3 or TRBV12-4 and J is TRBJ2-5; D may be TRBD2 (6 bases). This CDR3 is 14 amino acids long. Trimming left V 3 bases short and J 4 bases short, with 12 bases between. For the CDR3, the DNA is TGTGCCAGCAGTTTTCGTGGCGGGGTAGAGACCCAGTACTTC. Translation gives CASSFRGGVETQYF.

This clonotype was found a few times. The rearrangement joins TRBV29-1 to TRBJ2-1; D possibly corresponds to TRBD2 (5 bases). The length of the CDR3 is 13 residues. V dropped 8 bases and J dropped 2 bases, with 13 bases sitting between them. Germline V gene lookup returns CDR1 SQVTM and CDR2 ANQGSEA. CDR3 region: CSTSRTPYNEQFF. The CDR3, as DNA: TGCAGCACCTCCCGGACTCCCTACAATGAGCAGTTCTTC.

Notes on this clonotype: One end of the junction fails to match germline, which may point to a read error. This sequence joins TRBV5-1 and TRBJ2-2, with TRBD1 identical over 10 bases. This CDR3 contains 16 residues. In germline, CDR1 is SGHRS, CDR2 YFSETQ. CDR3 sequence: CAISLGQGSFTGELFF. The CDR3 DNA reads TGCGCCATCAGCTTGGGACAGGGGTCGTTCACCGGGGAGCTGTTTTTT. The full variable domain, with the rest looked up from reference TRBV5-1 and TRBJ2-2, is KAGVTQTPRYLIKTRGQQVTLSCSPISGHRSVSWYQQTPGQGLQFLFEYFSETQRNKGNFPGRFSGRQFSNSRSEMNVSTLELGDSALYLCAISLGQGSFTGELFFGEGSRLTVL.

The chain carries TRBV12-3 or TRBV12-4 and TRBJ2-2; TRBD2 might be the D (5 bases). Trimming stripped 6 bases from V and 2 bases from J, with 10 bases between. The CDR3 sequence is 14 residues long. The CDR3 loop is CASSPLENTGELFF. CDR3 DNA: TGTGCCAGCAGCCCACTAGAAAACACCGGGGAGCTGTTTTTT.

In nucleotides, the CDR3 is TGTGCCAGCTCCCGTTGGGTTGACAGCCAAGAGACCCAGTACTTC. It specifies CASSRWVDSQETQYF. J is TRBJ2-5 and V is TRBV18, with TRBD1 as a possible D gene (5 bases). V lost 6 bases, J lost 1 base, and 15 bases lay in between. Germline V lookup: CDR1 KGHSH, CDR2 LQKENI. The length of the CDR3 is 15 residues.

The rearrangement links TRBV20-1 to TRBJ2-5, with 8 bases aligning to TRBD2. The CDR3 consists of 13 residues. From germline, CDR1 is DFQATT and CDR2 SNEGSKA (reference sequence). V lost 7 bases to trimming and J lost 2 bases; unmatched junction nucleotides: 6. The CDR3 DNA reads as TGCAGTGAGGTGCGGGGGGCACAAGAGACCCAGTACTTC. Translating gives CSEVRGAQETQYF.

The V gene is TRBV18, the J gene TRBJ2-7; D remains ambiguous. The CDR3 is made up of 12 amino acids. Germline V gene data show CDR1 as KGHSH and CDR2 as LQKENI. V lost 2 bases to trimming and J lost 5 bases, with 7 bases between them. CDR3 in DNA: TGTGCCAGCTCACCAAAGCGTGACGAGCAGTACTTC. This translates into CASSPKRDEQYF. The whole variable domain, remainder taken from reference TRBV18 and TRBJ2-7, is NAGVMQNPRHLVRRRGQEARLRCSPMKGHSHVYWYRQLPEEGLKFMVYLQKENIIDESGMPKERFSAEFPKEGPSILRIQQVVRGDSAAYFCASSPKRDEQYFGPGTRLTVT.

In this sample, this clonotype turned up a few times. The chain has TRBV11-2 and TRBJ1-3, with 12 bases that match TRBD1. V lost 1 base and J lost 4; bases outside the gene matches: 8. The CDR3 runs 18 residues. In germline, CDR1 is SGHAT, CDR2 FQNNGV. The CDR3 bases are TGTGCCAGCAGCTTAGGATGGGACAGGGGGCGCCGAGGAAACACCATATATTTT. Translated, it gives CASSLGWDRGRRGNTIYF.

This clonotype has only a few counts. The CDR3: CASGPSPGADTQYF. The DNA of the CDR3 is TGTGCCAGCGGGCCAAGTCCAGGTGCAGATACGCAGTATTTT. The chain joins TRBV12-3 or TRBV12-4 to TRBJ2-3; D uncertain. This CDR3 is built from 14 residues. V lost 8 bases and J lost 4, with 16 bases in between.

This clonotype was seen repeatedly, ten times or more. V gene TRBV20-1 combines with J gene TRBJ2-3, with 12 positions matching TRBD2. The CDR3 has 15 amino acids. V trimming: 1 base; J trimming: 8 bases; junction bases outside the gene matches: 7. From germline, CDR1 is DFQATT and CDR2 SNEGSKA (reference sequence). The CDR3 DNA sequence: TGCAGTGCTAGAGTGGCTAGCGGGGGGGGGCCTACGCAGTATTTT. Its protein is CSARVASGGGPTQYF.

This chain links TRBV2 with TRBJ2-3, with 10 bases fitting TRBD2. Germline values: CDR1 SNHLY, CDR2 FYNNEI. V was pared by 6 bases and J by 1 base, with 4 bases of the junction left unmatched. This CDR3 contains 15 residues. This CDR3 reads CASRTGTSGTDTQYF. The CDR3 nucleotides are TGTGCCAGCAGAACCGGGACTAGCGGCACAGATACGCAGTATTTT.